The source of this T cell receptor (beta chain) is a study of identical twins. With template switching, a universal primer site was added, and the cDNA carried unique molecular identifiers. TCRdb redid the calling of the 5' RACE reads with MiXCR, one entry per CDR3 protein. The sample yields 1.5 million to 2 million distinct CDR3 sequences, 32% seen once. This clonotype was picked up a small number of times. CDR1 SGDLS and CDR2 YYNGEE come from the germline V gene. The CDR3 extends over 13 amino acids. With 0 bases removed from V and 5 bases from J, the gap between germline ends came to 6 bases. This TCR was recovered from a newborn girl in good health. V and J are TRBV9 and TRBJ2-1, with no clear D. The sample comprised cord blood. The CDR3 sequence is CASSVAPNNEQFF. For the CDR3, the DNA is TGTGCCAGCAGCGTAGCCCCGAACAATGAGCAGTTCTTC.